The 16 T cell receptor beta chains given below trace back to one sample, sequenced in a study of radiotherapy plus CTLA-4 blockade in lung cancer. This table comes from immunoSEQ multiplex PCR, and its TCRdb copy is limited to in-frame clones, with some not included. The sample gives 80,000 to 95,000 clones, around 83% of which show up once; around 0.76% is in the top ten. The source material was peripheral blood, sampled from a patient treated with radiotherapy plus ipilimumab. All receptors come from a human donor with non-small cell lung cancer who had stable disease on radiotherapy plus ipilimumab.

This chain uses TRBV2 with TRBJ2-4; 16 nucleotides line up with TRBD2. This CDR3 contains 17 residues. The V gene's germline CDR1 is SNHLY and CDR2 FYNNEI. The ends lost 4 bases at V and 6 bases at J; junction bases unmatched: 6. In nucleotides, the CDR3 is TGTGCCAGCAGTGCGGGACTAGCGGGAGGGCTTGGAAACATTCAGTACTTC. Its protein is CASSAGLAGGLGNIQYF.

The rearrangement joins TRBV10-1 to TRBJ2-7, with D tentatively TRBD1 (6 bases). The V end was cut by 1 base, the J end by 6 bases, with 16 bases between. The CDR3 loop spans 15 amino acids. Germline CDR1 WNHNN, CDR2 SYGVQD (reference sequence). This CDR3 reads CASSEWGTGFGEQYF. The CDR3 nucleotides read TGCGCCAGCAGTGAGTGGGGAACAGGGTTTGGCGAGCAGTACTTC.

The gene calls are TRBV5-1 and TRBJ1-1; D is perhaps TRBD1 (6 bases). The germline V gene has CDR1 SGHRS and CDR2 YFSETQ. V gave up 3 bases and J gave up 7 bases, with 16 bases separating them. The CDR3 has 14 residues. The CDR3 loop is CASSSIQGSFEAFF. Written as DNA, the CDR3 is TGCGCCAGCAGCTCCATACAGGGATCTTTTGAAGCTTTCTTT.

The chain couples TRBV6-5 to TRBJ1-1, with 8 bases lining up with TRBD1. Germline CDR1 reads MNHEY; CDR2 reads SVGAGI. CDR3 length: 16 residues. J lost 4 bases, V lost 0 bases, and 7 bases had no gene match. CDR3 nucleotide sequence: TGTGCCAGCAGTTACTCAGACAGGGGAGGAGGCACTGAAGCTTTCTTT. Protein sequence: CASSYSDRGGGTEAFF.

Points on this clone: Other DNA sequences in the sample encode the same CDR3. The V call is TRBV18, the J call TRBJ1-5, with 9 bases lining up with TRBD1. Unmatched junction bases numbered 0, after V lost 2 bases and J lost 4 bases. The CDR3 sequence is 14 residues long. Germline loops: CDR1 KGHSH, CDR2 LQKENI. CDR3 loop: CASSPGTGNQPQHF. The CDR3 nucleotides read TGTGCCAGCTCACCAGGGACAGGGAATCAGCCCCAGCATTTT.

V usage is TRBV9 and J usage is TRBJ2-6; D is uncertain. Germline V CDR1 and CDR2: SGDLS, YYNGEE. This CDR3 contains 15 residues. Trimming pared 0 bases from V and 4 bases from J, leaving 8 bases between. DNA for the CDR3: TGTGCCAGCAGCGTAGATACGGGCGGGGCCAACGTCCTGACTTTC. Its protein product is CASSVDTGGANVLTF.

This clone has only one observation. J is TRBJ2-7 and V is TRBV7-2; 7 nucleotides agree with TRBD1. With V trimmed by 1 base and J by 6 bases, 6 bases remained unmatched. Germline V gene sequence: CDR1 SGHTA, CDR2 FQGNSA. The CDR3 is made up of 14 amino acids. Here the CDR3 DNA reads TGTGCCAGCAGCTTAGAGGGGGCAACAGGCGAGCAGTACTTC. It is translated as CASSLEGATGEQYF. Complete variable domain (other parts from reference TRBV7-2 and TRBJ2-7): GAGVSQSPSNKVTEKGKDVELRCDPISGHTALYWYRQSLGQGLEFLIYFQGNSAPDKSGLPSDRFSAERTGGSVSTLTIQRTQQEDSAVYLCASSLEGATGEQYFGPGTRLTVT.

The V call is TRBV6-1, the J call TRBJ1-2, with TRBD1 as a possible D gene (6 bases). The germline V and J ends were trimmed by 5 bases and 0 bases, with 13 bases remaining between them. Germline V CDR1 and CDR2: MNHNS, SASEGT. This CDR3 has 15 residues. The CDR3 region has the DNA TGTGCCAGCAGTCGGACAGCCCCTCCTAACTATGGCTACACCTTC. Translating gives CASSRTAPPNYGYTF.

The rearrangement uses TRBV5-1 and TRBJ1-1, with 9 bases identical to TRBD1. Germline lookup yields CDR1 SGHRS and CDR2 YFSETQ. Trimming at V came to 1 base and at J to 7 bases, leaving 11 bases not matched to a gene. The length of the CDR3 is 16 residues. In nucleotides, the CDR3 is TGCGCCAGCAGCTTGAATCAAAGGACAGGGGTGGGTGAAGCTTTCTTT. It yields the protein CASSLNQRTGVGEAFF.

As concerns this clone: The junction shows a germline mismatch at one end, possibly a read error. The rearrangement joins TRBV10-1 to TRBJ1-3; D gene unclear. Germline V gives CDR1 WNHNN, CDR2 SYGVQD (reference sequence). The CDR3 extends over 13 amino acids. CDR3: CASRQAAGNTIYF. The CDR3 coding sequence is TGCGCCAGCAGGCAGGCCGCTGGGAACACCATATATTTT.

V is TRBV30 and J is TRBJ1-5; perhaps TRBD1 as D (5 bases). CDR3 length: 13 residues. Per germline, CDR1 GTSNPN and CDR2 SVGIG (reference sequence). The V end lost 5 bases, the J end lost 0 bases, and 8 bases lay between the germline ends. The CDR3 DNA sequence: TGTGCCTGGGGTGACAGTAGCAATCAGCCCCAGCATTTT. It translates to CAWGDSSNQPQHF.

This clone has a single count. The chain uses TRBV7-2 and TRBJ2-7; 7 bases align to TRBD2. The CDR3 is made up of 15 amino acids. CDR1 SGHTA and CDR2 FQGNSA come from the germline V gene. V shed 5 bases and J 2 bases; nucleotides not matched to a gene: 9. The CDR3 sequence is CASSPASGVTYEQYF. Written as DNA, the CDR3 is TGTGCCAGCAGCCCCGCCAGCGGGGTAACCTACGAGCAGTACTTC.

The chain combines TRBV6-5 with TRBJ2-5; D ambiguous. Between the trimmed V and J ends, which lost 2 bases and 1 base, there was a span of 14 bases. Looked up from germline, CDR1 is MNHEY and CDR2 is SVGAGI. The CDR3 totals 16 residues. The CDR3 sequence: CASSYGQQGLQETQYF. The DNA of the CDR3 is TGTGCCAGCAGTTACGGGCAGCAAGGCCTCCAAGAGACCCAGTACTTC.

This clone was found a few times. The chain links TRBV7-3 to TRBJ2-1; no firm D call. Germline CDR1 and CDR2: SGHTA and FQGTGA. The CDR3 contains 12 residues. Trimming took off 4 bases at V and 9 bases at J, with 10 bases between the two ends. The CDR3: CASSSLGAEQFF. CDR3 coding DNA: TGTGCCAGCAGCTCCCTCGGCGCTGAGCAGTTCTTC.

CDR3 coding DNA: TGTGCCAGCAGCTTAATCCCAGGGGGCGGAGGGGAAACTAACTATGGCTACACCTTC. Residues: CASSLIPGGGGETNYGYTF. The chain links TRBV7-3 to TRBJ1-2; 8 nucleotides line up with TRBD1. Germline values: CDR1 SGHTA, CDR2 FQGTGA. The CDR3 has 19 residues. V gave up 1 base and J gave up 0 bases; unmatched junction bases: 13.

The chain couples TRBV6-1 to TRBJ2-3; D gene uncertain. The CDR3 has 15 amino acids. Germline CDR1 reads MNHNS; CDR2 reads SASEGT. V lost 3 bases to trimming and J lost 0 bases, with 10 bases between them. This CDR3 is CASSEAALSTDTQYF. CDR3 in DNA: TGTGCCAGCAGTGAGGCGGCCTTAAGCACAGATACGCAGTATTTT.